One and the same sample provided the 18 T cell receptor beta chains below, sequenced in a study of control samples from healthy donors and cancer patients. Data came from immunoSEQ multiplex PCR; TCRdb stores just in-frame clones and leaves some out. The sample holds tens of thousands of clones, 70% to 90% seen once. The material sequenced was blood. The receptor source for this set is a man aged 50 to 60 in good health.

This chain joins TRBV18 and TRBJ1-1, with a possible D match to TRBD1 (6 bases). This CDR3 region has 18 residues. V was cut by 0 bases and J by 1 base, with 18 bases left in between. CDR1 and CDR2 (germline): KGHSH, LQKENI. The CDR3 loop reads CASSPPPGGRARNTEAFF. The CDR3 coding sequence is TGTGCCAGCTCACCACCACCCGGGGGGCGGGCGAGGAACACTGAAGCTTTCTTT.

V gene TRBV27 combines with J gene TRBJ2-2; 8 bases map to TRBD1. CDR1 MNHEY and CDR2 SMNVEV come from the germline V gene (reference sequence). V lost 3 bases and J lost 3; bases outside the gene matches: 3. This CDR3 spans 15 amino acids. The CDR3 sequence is CASSFRGLDTGELFF. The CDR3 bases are TGTGCCAGCAGTTTCAGGGGGCTGGACACCGGGGAGCTGTTTTTT.

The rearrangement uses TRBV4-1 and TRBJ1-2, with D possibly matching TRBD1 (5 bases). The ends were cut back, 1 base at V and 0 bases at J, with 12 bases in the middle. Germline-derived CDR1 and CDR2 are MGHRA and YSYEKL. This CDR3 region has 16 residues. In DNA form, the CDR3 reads TGCGCCAGCAGCCAAGGTGGAATGACAGCTAACTATGGCTACACCTTC. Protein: CASSQGGMTANYGYTF.

The CDR3 DNA reads TGTGCCAGCAGCTCCACAGGGGGCGGCAATCAGCCCCAGCATTTT. Amino acids: CASSSTGGGNQPQHF. The V call is TRBV11-2, the J call TRBJ1-5; TRBD1 matches 9 bases. This CDR3 is 15 amino acids long. The J segment lost 2 bases and the V segment lost 4 bases, leaving 3 bases of the junction unmatched. In germline, CDR1 is SGHAT, CDR2 FQNNGV.

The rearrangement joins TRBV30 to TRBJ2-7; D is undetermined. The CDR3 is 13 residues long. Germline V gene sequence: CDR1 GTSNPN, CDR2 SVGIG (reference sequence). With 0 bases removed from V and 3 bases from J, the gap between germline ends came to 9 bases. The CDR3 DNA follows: TGTGCCTGGAGTGTAACCAGGTACTACGAGCAGTACTTC. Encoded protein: CAWSVTRYYEQYF.

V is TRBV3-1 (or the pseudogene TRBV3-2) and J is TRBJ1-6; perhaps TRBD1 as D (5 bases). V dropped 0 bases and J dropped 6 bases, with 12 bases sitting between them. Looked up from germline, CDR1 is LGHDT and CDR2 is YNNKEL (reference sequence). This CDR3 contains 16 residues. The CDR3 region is CASSQDRGPLNSPLHF. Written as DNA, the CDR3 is TGTGCCAGCAGCCAAGATAGGGGACCACTTAATTCACCCCTCCACTTT.

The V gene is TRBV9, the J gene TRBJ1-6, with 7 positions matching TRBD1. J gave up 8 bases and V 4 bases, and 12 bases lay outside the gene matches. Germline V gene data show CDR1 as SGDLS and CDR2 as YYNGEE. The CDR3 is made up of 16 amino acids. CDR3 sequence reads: CASSPTTGILHSPLHF. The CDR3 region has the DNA TGTGCCAGCAGCCCAACGACAGGGATCTTGCATTCACCCCTCCACTTT.

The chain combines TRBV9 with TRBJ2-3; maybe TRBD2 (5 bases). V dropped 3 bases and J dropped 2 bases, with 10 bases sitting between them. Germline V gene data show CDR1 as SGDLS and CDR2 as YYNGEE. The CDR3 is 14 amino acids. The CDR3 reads CASSDPGNTDTQYF. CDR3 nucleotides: TGTGCCAGCAGCGACCCGGGGAACACAGATACGCAGTATTTT.

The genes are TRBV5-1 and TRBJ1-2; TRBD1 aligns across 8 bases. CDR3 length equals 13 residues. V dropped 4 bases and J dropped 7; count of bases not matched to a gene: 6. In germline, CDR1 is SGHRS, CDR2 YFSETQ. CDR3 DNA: TGCGCCAGCAGCCTCGGCAGGGGGCTTGGCTACACCTTC. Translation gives CASSLGRGLGYTF.

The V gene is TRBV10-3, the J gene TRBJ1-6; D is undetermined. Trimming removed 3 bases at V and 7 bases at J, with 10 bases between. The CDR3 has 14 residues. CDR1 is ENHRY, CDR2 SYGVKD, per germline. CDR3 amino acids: CAISDSGGNSPLHF. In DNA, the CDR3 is TGTGCCATCAGTGATTCAGGTGGGAATTCACCCCTCCACTTT.

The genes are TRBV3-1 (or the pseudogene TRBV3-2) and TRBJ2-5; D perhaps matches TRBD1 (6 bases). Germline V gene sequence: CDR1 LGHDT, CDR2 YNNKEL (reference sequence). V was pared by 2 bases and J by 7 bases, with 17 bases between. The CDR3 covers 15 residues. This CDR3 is CASSQTKGTLGTQYF. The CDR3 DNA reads TGTGCCAGCAGCCAAACGAAGGGGACATTGGGGACCCAGTACTTC.

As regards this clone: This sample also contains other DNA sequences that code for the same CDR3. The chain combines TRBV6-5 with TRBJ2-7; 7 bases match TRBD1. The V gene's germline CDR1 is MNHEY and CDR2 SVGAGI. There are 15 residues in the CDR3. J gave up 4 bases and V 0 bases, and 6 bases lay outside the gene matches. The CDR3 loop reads CASSYSRDSRYEQYF. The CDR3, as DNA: TGTGCCAGCAGTTACTCCCGGGACAGCCGTTACGAGCAGTACTTC.

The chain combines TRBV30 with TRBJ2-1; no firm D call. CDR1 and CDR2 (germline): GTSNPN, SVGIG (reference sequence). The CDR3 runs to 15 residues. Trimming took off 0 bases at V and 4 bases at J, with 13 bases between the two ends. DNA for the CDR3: TGTGCCTGGAGTGTAAGTCCGGAGAGATACAATGAGCAGTTCTTC. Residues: CAWSVSPERYNEQFF.

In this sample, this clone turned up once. CDR3 nucleotides: TGTGCCAGCTTAGGGGCCCTGGGCGGCTACAATGAGCAGTTCTTC. This gives the protein CASLGALGGYNEQFF. The chain couples TRBV6-5 to TRBJ2-1, with D possibly TRBD1 on 5 matching bases. Per the germline V gene, CDR1 is MNHEY and CDR2 is SVGAGI. The CDR3 consists of 15 residues. The V gene lost 8 bases and the J gene lost 3 bases, with 17 bases spanning the gap.

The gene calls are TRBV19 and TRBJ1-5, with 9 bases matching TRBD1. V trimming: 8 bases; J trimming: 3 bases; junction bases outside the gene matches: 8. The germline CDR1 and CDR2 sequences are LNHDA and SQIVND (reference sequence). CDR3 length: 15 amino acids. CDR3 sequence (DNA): TGTGCCAGTGGAACTGACAGGGGGAACAATCAGCCCCAGCATTTT. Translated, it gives CASGTDRGNNQPQHF.

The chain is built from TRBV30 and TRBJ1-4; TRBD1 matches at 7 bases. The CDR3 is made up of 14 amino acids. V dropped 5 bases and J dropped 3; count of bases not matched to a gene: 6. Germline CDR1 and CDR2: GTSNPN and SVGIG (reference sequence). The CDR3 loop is CAWARGLSNEKLFF. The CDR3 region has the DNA TGTGCCTGGGCCAGGGGGTTATCTAATGAAAAACTGTTTTTT.

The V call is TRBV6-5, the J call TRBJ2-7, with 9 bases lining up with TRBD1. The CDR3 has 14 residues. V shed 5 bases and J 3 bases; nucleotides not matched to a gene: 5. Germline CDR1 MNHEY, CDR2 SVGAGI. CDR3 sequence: CASSSRDRVYEQYF. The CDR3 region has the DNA TGTGCCAGCAGTAGCCGGGACAGGGTCTACGAGCAGTACTTC.

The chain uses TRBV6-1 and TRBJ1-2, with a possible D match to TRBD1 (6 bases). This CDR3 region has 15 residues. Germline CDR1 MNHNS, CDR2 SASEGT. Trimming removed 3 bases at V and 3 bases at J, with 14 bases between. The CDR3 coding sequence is TGTGCCAGCAGTGACCGCCAGGGGTTTTACTATGGCTACACCTTC. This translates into CASSDRQGFYYGYTF.